The rows below give T cell receptor beta chains drawn from one sample of a study of blood T cell repertoires in COVID-19. Profiled with immunoSEQ multiplex PCR; TCRdb holds only in-frame clones, not every one. The table lists some 30,000 clones, 65% to 90% of them singletons. The sample taken for sequencing was peripheral blood. The receptors originated from a man aged 60 to 69 with active COVID-19. The CDR3 runs from the conserved cysteine through the conserved F or W. The order of the fields is clone size, V gene, CDR3 protein. Not all rows give a size; the values are once, few, many and, for expanded clones, a class.

NA,TRBV28,CASSLIGQIYNEQFF
NA,TRBV27,CASSPDRGAGYRPQHF
NA,TRBV7-9,CASSSLRGAGNTIYF
NA,TRBV29-1,CSVDSGPYEQYF
NA,TRBV18,CASSPRTSGSNEQFF
NA,TRBV11-2,CASSWRSDYGYTF
NA,TRBV9,CASSVDTGFSQPQHF
NA,TRBV28,CASSLRTGGNQPQHF
NA,TRBV28,CAISTGRLGYTF
NA,TRBV19,CASSTRPGLGTEAFF
NA,TRBV5-8,CASRSGRGYTF
NA,TRBV6-5,CASSRTSGRAKTQYF
NA,TRBV28,CASSLPGKQTKSPLHF
large,TRBV29-1,CSVTGGVGYTF
NA,TRBV7-3,CASSSYLKAGEQFF